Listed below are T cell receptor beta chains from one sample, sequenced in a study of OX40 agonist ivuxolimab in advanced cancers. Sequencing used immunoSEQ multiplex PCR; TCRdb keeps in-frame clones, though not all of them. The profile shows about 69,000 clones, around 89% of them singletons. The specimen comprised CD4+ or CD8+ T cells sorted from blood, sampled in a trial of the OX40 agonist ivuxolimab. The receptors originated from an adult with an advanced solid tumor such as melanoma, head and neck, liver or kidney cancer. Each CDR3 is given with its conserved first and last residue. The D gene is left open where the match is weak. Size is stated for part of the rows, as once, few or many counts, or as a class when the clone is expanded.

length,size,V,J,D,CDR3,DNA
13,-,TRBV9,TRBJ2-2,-,CASSGDISGELFF,TGTGCCAGCAGCGGGGACATCTCTGGGGAGCTGTTTTTT
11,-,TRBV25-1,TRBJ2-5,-,CASSEIETQYF,TGTGCCAGCAGTGAGATAGAGACCCAGTACTTC
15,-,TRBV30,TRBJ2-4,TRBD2,CAWSGLDWAKNIQYF,TGTGCCTGGAGCGGACTAGATTGGGCCAAAAACATTCAGTACTTC
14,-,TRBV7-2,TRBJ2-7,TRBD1,CASSLGAGGYEQYF,TGTGCCAGCAGCTTAGGGGCAGGGGGCTACGAGCAGTACTTC
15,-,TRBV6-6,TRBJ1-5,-,CASSYGARSNQPQHF,TGTGCCAGCAGTTATGGGGCCCGAAGCAATCAGCCCCAGCATTTT
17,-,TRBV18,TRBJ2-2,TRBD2,CASSPPGLAGGGGELFF,TGTGCCAGCTCACCGCCCGGACTAGCGGGAGGTGGCGGGGAGCTGTTTTTT
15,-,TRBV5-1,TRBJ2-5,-,CASSLVQGRQETQYF,TGCGCCAGCAGCTTGGTTCAGGGACGCCAAGAGACCCAGTACTTC
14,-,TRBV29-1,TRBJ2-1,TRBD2,CSVGWRELGNEQFF,TGCAGCGTTGGCTGGCGGGAGTTAGGTAATGAGCAGTTCTTC
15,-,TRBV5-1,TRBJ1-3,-,CASSSQGLSGNTIYF,TGCGCCAGCAGCTCACAGGGTCTAAGTGGAAACACCATATATTTT
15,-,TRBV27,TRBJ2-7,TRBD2,CASSLSWTRNYEQYF,TGTGCCAGCAGTTTAAGCTGGACTAGGAACTACGAGCAGTACTTC
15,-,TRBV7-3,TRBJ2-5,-,CASSWVDLGGETQYF,TGTGCCAGCAGCTGGGTTGACCTGGGGGGAGAGACCCAGTACTTC
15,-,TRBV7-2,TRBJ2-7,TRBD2,CASTTTSGRGHEQYF,TGTGCCAGCACCACGACTAGCGGGAGGGGTCACGAGCAGTACTTC
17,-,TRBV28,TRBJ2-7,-,CASSTPWVSGPTYEQYF,TGTGCCAGCAGTACTCCGTGGGTCAGCGGGCCGACCTACGAGCAGTACTTC
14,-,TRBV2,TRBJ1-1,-,CASSEAAGSTEAFF,TGTGCCAGCAGTGAAGCCGCGGGCAGCACTGAAGCTTTCTTT
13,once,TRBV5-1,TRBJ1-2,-,CASSLDTYYGYTF,TGCGCCAGCAGCTTGGACACGTACTATGGCTACACCTTC
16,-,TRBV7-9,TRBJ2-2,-,CASSRSTPRGTGELFF,TGTGCCAGCAGCCGATCGACACCACGAGGGACCGGGGAGCTGTTTTTT
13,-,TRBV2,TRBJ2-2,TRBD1,CASSGQDTGELFF,TGTGCCAGCAGCGGACAGGACACCGGGGAGCTGTTTTTT
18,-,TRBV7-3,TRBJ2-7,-,CASSLIGRGDSEGYEQYF,TGTGCCAGCAGCTTAATAGGAAGGGGCGACTCTGAGGGCTACGAGCAGTACTTC
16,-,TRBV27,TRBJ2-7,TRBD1,CASSLVGRDRVLEQYF,TGTGCCAGCAGTTTGGTGGGGAGAGACAGGGTACTCGAGCAGTACTTC
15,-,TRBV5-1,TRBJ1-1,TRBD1,CASTLQGRMNTEAFF,TGCGCCAGTACATTACAGGGGCGAATGAACACTGAAGCTTTCTTT
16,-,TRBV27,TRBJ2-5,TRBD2,CASRSGTSGFGETQYF,TGTGCCAGCAGATCCGGGACTAGCGGTTTCGGAGAGACCCAGTACTTC
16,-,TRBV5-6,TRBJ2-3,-,CASSLVAGVSTDTQYF,TGTGCCAGCAGCTTGGTGGCAGGGGTTAGCACAGATACGCAGTATTTT
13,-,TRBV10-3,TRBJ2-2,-,CAIVSSRTGELFF,TGTGCCATCGTGAGCTCTCGGACCGGGGAGCTGTTTTTT
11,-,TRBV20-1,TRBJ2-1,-,CSARDAVEQFF,TGCAGTGCTAGAGATGCTGTTGAGCAGTTCTTC
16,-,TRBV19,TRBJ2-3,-,CASSTLGRSSTDTQYF,TGTGCCAGTAGTACCCTAGGGCGGTCTAGCACAGATACGCAGTATTTT
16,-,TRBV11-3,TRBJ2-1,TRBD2,CASSLEGTSIDNEQFF,TGTGCCAGCAGCTTAGAGGGGACTAGCATCGACAATGAGCAGTTCTTC
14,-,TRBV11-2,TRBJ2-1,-,CASSLGRERNEQFF,TGTGCCAGCAGCTTAGGCAGGGAGAGAAATGAGCAGTTCTTC
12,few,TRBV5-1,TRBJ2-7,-,CASSSRESEQYF,TGCGCCAGCAGCTCCCGGGAGTCCGAGCAGTACTTC
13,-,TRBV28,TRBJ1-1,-,CASSTGFGTEAFF,TGTGCCAGCAGTACAGGGTTTGGCACTGAAGCTTTCTTT
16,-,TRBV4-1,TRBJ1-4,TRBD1,CASSPGDQGANEKLFF,TGCGCCAGCAGCCCAGGGGACCAGGGGGCTAATGAAAAACTGTTTTTT
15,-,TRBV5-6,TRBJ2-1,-,CASKGGLAAYNEQFF,TGTGCCAGCAAGGGGGGGCTAGCAGCATACAATGAGCAGTTCTTC